This T cell receptor beta chain was identified in a study of Graves' ophthalmopathy and Graves' hyperthyroidism. Germline CDR1 reads DFQATT; CDR2 reads SNEGSKA (reference sequence). CDR3 length equals 16 residues. J was trimmed by 0 bases and V by 1 base; bases with no gene match: 8. This clonotype was seen at least ten times. RNA transcripts provided the template for amplifying TCR beta CDR3 regions. HTBI primers primed a first-round RT-PCR, and a second-round multiplex PCR followed. Each CDR3 protein gets one entry after TCRdb re-called the multiplex PCR reads with MiXCR. The data contain 300,000 to 400,000 distinct CDR3 sequences, roughly 15% of them singletons. As diagnostic evidence, clinical symptoms, serum thyroxine, TRAb, thyroid ultrasound and orbital computed tomography were relied upon. Fresh peripheral blood, about 10 ml, was the PBMC source.

The rearrangement joins TRBV20-1 to TRBJ1-2, with 7 bases aligning to TRBD1. This clonotype was sampled from an adult man with Graves' ophthalmopathy. Source material: peripheral blood. The CDR3 loop reads CSARGTGTEANYGYTF. CDR3 sequence (DNA): TGCAGTGCTAGAGGCACCGGGACAGAAGCTAACTATGGCTACACCTTC.